These 32 T cell receptor beta chains were all obtained from the same sample, sequenced in a study of PD-1 blockade in mismatch repair-deficient tumors. Assay used: immunoSEQ multiplex PCR; TCRdb lists only in-frame clones, some missing. The sample records 50,000 or so clones, 81% being singletons. The sample consisted of peripheral blood, taken roughly 19 weeks after starting pembrolizumab. The receptor source for this set is an adult with mismatch repair-deficient cancer.

The chain recombines TRBV6-1 with TRBJ1-1; D perhaps matches TRBD1 (5 bases). V lost 4 bases to trimming and J lost 11 bases, with 14 bases between them. Germline CDR1 and CDR2: MNHNS and SASEGT. The CDR3 has 12 amino acids. The CDR3 bases are TGTGCCAGCAGTGGGATCAGGGTCGATGCTTTCTTT. Encoded protein: CASSGIRVDAFF.

This rearrangement joins TRBV11-3 to TRBJ2-5; 7 nucleotides align to TRBD2. The CDR3 has 15 amino acids. Trimming took 3 bases from V and 5 from J; bases not matched to a gene: 9. CDR1 is SGHNT and CDR2 is YENEEA in the germline V gene. In DNA, the CDR3 is TGTGCCAGCAGCTTCTCCCGGGAGGACTTCGAGACCCAGTACTTC. This translates into CASSFSREDFETQYF.

The genes are TRBV5-1 and TRBJ2-7; D is ambiguous. The germline V gene has CDR1 SGHRS and CDR2 YFSETQ. Deletions cut 4 bases from V and 0 bases from J, with 5 bases between. The CDR3 is 12 amino acids. CDR3 nucleotides: TGCGCCAGCAGCGCCAGCTCCTACGAGCAGTACTTC. Translated, it gives CASSASSYEQYF.

The chain has TRBV7-2 and TRBJ1-2, with D possibly being TRBD1 (5 bases). The CDR3 extends over 12 amino acids. CDR1 and CDR2 from the germline V gene are SGHTA and FQGNSA. Trimming took 3 bases from V and 7 from J, leaving 9 bases between them. DNA for the CDR3: TGTGCCAGCAGCTTGGGGGGTCGTGGCTACACCTTC. Encoded protein: CASSLGGRGYTF.

This chain uses TRBV19 with TRBJ1-1; D ambiguous. CDR3 length: 14 amino acids. Looked up from germline, CDR1 is LNHDA and CDR2 is SQIVND (reference sequence). V gave up 3 bases and J gave up 1 base, with 9 bases separating them. CDR3 protein: CASSITVANTEAFF. CDR3 coding DNA: TGTGCCAGTAGTATTACGGTCGCGAACACTGAAGCTTTCTTT.

V gene TRBV30 combines with J gene TRBJ2-6; 7 bases match TRBD1. V dropped 0 bases and J dropped 0; count of bases not matched to a gene: 8. The CDR3 is 18 amino acids. Germline values: CDR1 GTSNPN, CDR2 SVGIG (reference sequence). The CDR3: CAWSVRDSLFSGANVLTF. The DNA of the CDR3 is TGTGCCTGGAGTGTACGGGACAGTCTGTTCTCTGGGGCCAACGTCCTGACTTTC.

The J gene is TRBJ2-7, the V gene TRBV18; the D gene is possibly TRBD1 (6 bases). Trimming pared 3 bases from V and 2 bases from J, leaving 11 bases between. Germline V gene data show CDR1 as KGHSH and CDR2 as LQKENI. The CDR3 is 14 residues long. As DNA, the CDR3 is TGTGCCAGCTCACCCCGGACAGACACCTACGAGCAGTACTTC. Its translation is CASSPRTDTYEQYF.

The rearrangement joins TRBV5-6 to TRBJ2-1, with 10 bases fitting TRBD1. CDR1 is SGHDT and CDR2 is YYEEEE in the germline V gene. V lost 3 bases and J lost 5; bases outside the gene matches: 2. The CDR3 sequence is 14 residues long. This CDR3 reads CASSWGTGDNEQFF. In DNA form, the CDR3 reads TGTGCCAGCAGCTGGGGGACAGGGGACAATGAGCAGTTCTTC.

This sequence joins TRBV29-1 and TRBJ2-1; no reliable D call. The CDR3 contains 16 residues. V dropped 0 bases and J dropped 0 bases, with 12 bases sitting between them. Germline lookup yields CDR1 SQVTM and CDR2 ANQGSEA. This CDR3 reads CSVEDPGSSSYNEQFF. Here the CDR3 DNA reads TGCAGCGTTGAAGATCCTGGCTCAAGCTCCTACAATGAGCAGTTCTTC.

The chain uses TRBV7-2 and TRBJ1-2; D remains ambiguous. Trimming shortened V by 0 bases and J by 4 bases, and 9 bases separated the two germline ends. Germline loops: CDR1 SGHTA, CDR2 FQGNSA. CDR3 size: 14 residues. The CDR3 loop reads CASSLAKGSYGYTF. CDR3 nucleotide sequence: TGTGCCAGCAGCTTAGCAAAAGGTTCCTATGGCTACACCTTC.

The V call is TRBV7-2, the J call TRBJ2-1; D not resolved. V shed 6 bases and J shed 1 base, with 13 bases lying between them. Germline CDR1 reads SGHTA; CDR2 reads FQGNSA. This CDR3 has 15 residues. The CDR3 region has the DNA TGTGCCAGCAGAACCGGAGAGTTATCCTACAATGAGCAGTTCTTC. It specifies CASRTGELSYNEQFF.

J is TRBJ2-1 and V is TRBV4-2; possible D gene TRBD2, 6 bases. This CDR3 comprises 16 residues. Per the germline V gene, CDR1 is LGHNA and CDR2 is YNFKEQ. The V end was cut by 0 bases, the J end by 7 bases, with 16 bases between. The CDR3, as DNA: TGTGCCAGCAGCCAAGATTATTCGGGGGAGGAAAATGAGCAGTTCTTC. Translation gives CASSQDYSGEENEQFF.

The genes are TRBV5-1 and TRBJ2-2; perhaps D is TRBD1 or TRBD2 (5 bases each). This CDR3 is 15 amino acids long. V was shortened by 5 bases and J by 1 base, with 12 bases between the two germline ends. Germline CDR1 and CDR2: SGHRS and YFSETQ. The CDR3 region has the DNA TGCGCCAGCAGGGAAGGGACCGTGAACACCGGGGAGCTGTTTTTT. This translates into CASREGTVNTGELFF.

This clone was detected once. The chain uses TRBV7-9 and TRBJ2-1; D possibly corresponds to TRBD1 (5 bases). The length of the CDR3 is 15 residues. Looked up from germline, CDR1 is SEHNR and CDR2 is FQNEAQ (reference sequence). V was shortened by 3 bases and J by 6 bases, with 15 bases between the two germline ends. In DNA form, the CDR3 reads TGTGCCAGCAGCTTGAAAAGGGGCCTGGTCAATGAGCAGTTCTTC. Translated: CASSLKRGLVNEQFF.

This sequence joins TRBV7-2 and TRBJ2-7, with 13 bases fitting TRBD2. This CDR3 has 15 amino acids. In germline, CDR1 is SGHTA, CDR2 FQGNSA. V lost 0 bases and J lost 6; bases outside the gene matches: 2. In DNA form, the CDR3 reads TGTGCCAGCAGCTTAGCACTAGCGGGAGGGCGCGAGCAGTACTTC. This sequence encodes CASSLALAGGREQYF.

The rearrangement uses TRBV11-2 and TRBJ1-2, with 7 bases aligning to TRBD1. The CDR3 is 14 amino acids. The germline gives CDR1 SGHAT, CDR2 FQNNGV. Trimming cost V 0 bases and J 8 bases; bases outside gene matches: 6. The CDR3 loop reads CASSLDRGQEGYTF. The CDR3 region has the DNA TGTGCCAGCAGCTTAGATCGCGGACAGGAGGGCTACACCTTC.

The CDR3 DNA reads as TGTGCCAGCAGCTCCGGCGAGGTAGCGGGAGACGAGCAGTACTTC. Protein sequence: CASSSGEVAGDEQYF. This chain connects TRBV11-2 to TRBJ2-7; 9 bases match TRBD2. This CDR3 spans 15 amino acids. V dropped 4 bases and J dropped 5; count of bases not matched to a gene: 9. Looked up from germline, CDR1 is SGHAT and CDR2 is FQNNGV.

The CDR3 DNA follows: TGTGCCAGCAGTTACTCGGGGCGGGTTCAAGAGACCCAGTACTTC. It codes for CASSYSGRVQETQYF. V usage is TRBV6-5 and J usage is TRBJ2-5; D may be TRBD1 or TRBD2 (5 bases each). CDR1 is MNHEY, CDR2 SVGAGI, per germline. Trimming removed 0 bases at V and 2 bases at J, with 10 bases between. The CDR3 is made up of 15 amino acids.

The rearrangement joins TRBV4-1 to TRBJ2-7, with 7 bases lining up with TRBD1. The CDR3 spans 19 residues. Germline CDR1 MGHRA, CDR2 YSYEKL. The J segment lost 3 bases and the V segment lost 5 bases, leaving 22 bases of the junction unmatched. The CDR3 bases are TGCGCCAGCAGCGGAAGGATTGAGAACGAGAGGACAGGCAACTACGAGCAGTACTTC. The encoded protein is CASSGRIENERTGNYEQYF.

This clone has a handful of counts. V usage is TRBV4-1 and J usage is TRBJ2-5, with 10 bases fitting TRBD2. The trim removed 3 bases at V and 2 bases at J, leaving 6 bases unmatched. Germline CDR1 is MGHRA and CDR2 is YSYEKL. The CDR3 has 16 residues. CDR3 sequence reads: CASSHVSGRSQETQYF. The DNA for the CDR3 is TGCGCCAGCAGCCACGTTAGCGGGAGGTCGCAAGAGACCCAGTACTTC.

The chain recombines TRBV5-1 with TRBJ2-2; 7 nucleotides align to TRBD2. The CDR3 covers 17 residues. CDR1 SGHRS and CDR2 YFSETQ come from the germline V gene. The trim removed 4 bases at V and 7 bases at J, leaving 16 bases unmatched. The CDR3 bases are TGCGCCAGCAGCCCCCTCGGCGGGCAGGGAGGGAACGGGGAGCTGTTTTTT. This encodes CASSPLGGQGGNGELFF.

The chain has TRBV4-1 and TRBJ2-5, with D hard to call. Trimming left V 3 bases short and J 0 bases short, with 5 bases between. The length of the CDR3 is 13 residues. Germline-derived CDR1 and CDR2 are MGHRA and YSYEKL. The CDR3 DNA reads as TGCGCCAGCAGCCACCCGAACCAAGAGACCCAGTACTTC. Encoded protein: CASSHPNQETQYF.

This clone was detected once. The chain carries TRBV11-3 and TRBJ1-1, with 7 bases lining up with TRBD1. Germline CDR1 and CDR2: SGHNT and YENEEA. After removal of 1 base from V and 0 bases from J, the junction contained 8 bases not matched to a gene. The CDR3 is made up of 17 amino acids. This CDR3 is CASSLGGQGVVNTEAFF. The CDR3 nucleotides are TGTGCCAGCAGCTTAGGGGGCCAGGGGGTTGTGAACACTGAAGCTTTCTTT.

This clone was seen a handful of times. The junction departs from the called germline gene at one end, perhaps through a read error. The V and J genes are TRBV2 and TRBJ1-4; D is perhaps TRBD1 (5 bases). Germline CDR1 is SNHLY and CDR2 is FYNNEI. The CDR3 spans 12 residues. The CDR3 bases are TGTGCCAGCAGTGCGAACCGGGACGTCGAGGGATTT. This codes for CASSANRDVEGF.

This chain uses TRBV7-9 with TRBJ2-7; D is perhaps TRBD1 or TRBD2 (5 bases each). CDR3 length: 18 residues. The germline V gene has CDR1 SEHNR and CDR2 FQNEAQ (reference sequence). The V end lost 4 bases, the J end lost 2 bases, and 24 bases lay between the germline ends. The CDR3 DNA reads TGTGCCAGCAGCTCGTCTTTTGGTACCGGGACGGCCACCTACGAGCAGTACTTC. Translation: CASSSSFGTGTATYEQYF.

This rearrangement joins TRBV7-8 to TRBJ2-1; possibly TRBD1 or TRBD2 for D (6 bases each). V was shortened by 5 bases and J by 6 bases, with 20 bases between the two germline ends. The germline V gene has CDR1 SGHVS and CDR2 FQNEAQ. The CDR3 contains 16 residues. The CDR3 sequence: CASSPPGAGLSNEQFF. CDR3 DNA: TGTGCCAGCAGCCCGCCGGGGGCAGGGTTATCCAATGAGCAGTTCTTC.

V usage is TRBV28 and J usage is TRBJ1-2; D call uncertain. This CDR3 is 13 amino acids long. V lost 6 bases and J lost 6, with 14 bases in between. Germline lookup yields CDR1 MDHEN and CDR2 SYDVKM. CDR3 bases: TGTGCCAGCAGGGGGTTTGGCCTTGATGGCTACACCTTC. Translated, it gives CASRGFGLDGYTF.

The chain has TRBV9 and TRBJ1-2, with 8 bases identical to TRBD1. This CDR3 spans 17 amino acids. V was pared by 0 bases and J by 2 bases, with 9 bases of the junction left unmatched. Per the germline V gene, CDR1 is SGDLS and CDR2 is YYNGEE. CDR3 nucleotides: TGTGCCAGCAGCGTAGAGCCGGACAGGGCAGGGAACTATGGCTACACCTTC. Protein: CASSVEPDRAGNYGYTF. Full variable domain (remainder filled in from reference TRBV9 and TRBJ1-2): DSGVTQTPKHLITATGQRVTLRCSPRSGDLSVYWYQQSLDQGLQFLIQYYNGEERAKGNILERFSAQQFPDLHSELNLSSLELGDSALYFCASSVEPDRAGNYGYTFGSGTRLTVV.

The chain's CDR3 is CASSLQGAGVFYEQYF. CDR3 DNA sequence: TGTGCCAGCAGCTTGCAGGGAGCGGGAGTATTTTACGAGCAGTACTTC. The rearrangement links TRBV5-6 to TRBJ2-7, with 8 bases lining up with TRBD2. V was clipped by 1 base and J by 4 bases; unmatched bases: 10. The CDR3 extends over 16 amino acids. The germline gives CDR1 SGHDT, CDR2 YYEEEE. The variable domain in full, completed from reference TRBV5-6 and TRBJ2-7, reads DAGVTQSPTHLIKTRGQQVTLRCSPKSGHDTVSWYQQALGQGPQFIFQYYEEEERQRGNFPDRFSGHQFPNYSSELNVNALLLGDSALYLCASSLQGAGVFYEQYFGPGTRLTVT.

V and J are TRBV5-1 and TRBJ2-2, with 10 bases matching TRBD2. V gave up 5 bases and J gave up 1 base; unmatched junction bases: 2. The germline V gene has CDR1 SGHRS and CDR2 YFSETQ. The CDR3 has 15 amino acids. The CDR3 sequence is CASRRTSGNTGELFF. Here the CDR3 DNA reads TGCGCCAGCAGAAGGACTAGCGGGAACACCGGGGAGCTGTTTTTT.

The chain has TRBV11-2 and TRBJ2-7; 8 bases are a match to TRBD2. CDR1 and CDR2 from the germline V gene are SGHAT and FQNNGV. With V trimmed by 5 bases and J by 2 bases, 5 bases remained unmatched. This CDR3 is 14 amino acids long. The CDR3 spells CASSLSGKTYEQYF. The CDR3 region has the DNA TGTGCCAGCAGCCTTAGCGGGAAAACCTACGAGCAGTACTTC.

The CDR3 reads CASSEWGFSGNTIYF. CDR3 bases: TGTGCCAGCAGTGAATGGGGCTTCTCTGGAAACACCATATATTTT. The rearrangement uses TRBV6-1 and TRBJ1-3, with TRBD1 as a possible D gene (5 bases). This CDR3 spans 15 amino acids. Trimming removed 2 bases at V and 0 bases at J, with 8 bases between. Germline V gene data show CDR1 as MNHNS and CDR2 as SASEGT.